These 16 T cell receptor beta chains share one sample of origin, sequenced in a study of blood T cell repertoires in COVID-19. Repertoires were generated with immunoSEQ multiplex PCR, while TCRdb's copy carries only in-frame clones and drops some. The repertoire holds about 52,000 clones, about four fifths seen once, with 26% in the top ten. Input material: peripheral blood. The receptors were gathered from a woman older than 75 with COVID-19, enrolled during active disease.

The chain joins TRBV5-1 to TRBJ1-5, with 8 bases matching TRBD1. The CDR3 is 17 amino acids. The V gene's germline CDR1 is SGHRS and CDR2 YFSETQ. Trimming cost V 4 bases and J 0 bases; bases outside gene matches: 9. Here the CDR3 DNA reads TGCGCCAGCAGCACAGGGACAGGAGGGTTTAGCAATCAGCCCCAGCATTTT. Its protein product is CASSTGTGGFSNQPQHF.

DNA of the CDR3: TGTGCCAGCTCACCACCGAGACAGGGGACCTATGGCTACACCTTC. It encodes CASSPPRQGTYGYTF. The chain employs TRBV18 and TRBJ1-2; TRBD1 agrees at 8 bases. CDR3 length: 15 residues. V gave up 0 bases and J gave up 4 bases; unmatched junction bases: 4. Germline CDR1 and CDR2: KGHSH and LQKENI.

The chain couples TRBV11-2 to TRBJ1-6; D unresolved. V was trimmed by 4 bases and J by 0 bases, leaving 10 bases between them. This CDR3 has 16 amino acids. CDR1 SGHAT and CDR2 FQNNGV come from the germline V gene. Here the CDR3 reads CASSSLSSSYNSPLHF. As DNA, the CDR3 is TGTGCCAGCAGCTCCCTTTCCAGCTCCTATAATTCACCCCTCCACTTT.

The J gene is TRBJ1-6, the V gene TRBV5-6; 7 positions agree with TRBD1. The junction had 8 bases not matched to a gene; V was cut back by 4 bases and J by 7 bases. The germline V gene has CDR1 SGHDT and CDR2 YYEEEE. The CDR3 runs to 15 residues. The chain's CDR3 is CASSDPTGTNSPLHF. CDR3 sequence (DNA): TGTGCCAGCAGCGATCCGACAGGGACAAATTCACCCCTCCACTTT.

This clone occurred a few times. The chain uses TRBV19 and TRBJ1-1, with D unresolved. CDR3 length: 14 residues. Germline V gene sequence: CDR1 LNHDA, CDR2 SQIVND (reference sequence). The germline V and J ends were trimmed by 5 bases and 3 bases, with 13 bases remaining between them. The CDR3 DNA reads TGTGCCAGTAGTTTCTCCTTCCGGGACACTGAAGCTTTCTTT. Its translation is CASSFSFRDTEAFF.

In this sample, this clone turned up a few times. This sequence joins TRBV19 and TRBJ2-7, with D possibly being TRBD1 (5 bases). In germline, CDR1 is LNHDA, CDR2 SQIVND (reference sequence). CDR3 length equals 15 residues. With 1 base removed from V and 1 base from J, the gap between germline ends came to 11 bases. CDR3: CASSIAREWSYEQYF. CDR3 in DNA: TGTGCCAGTAGTATAGCCAGGGAATGGTCCTACGAGCAGTACTTC.

This clone has a handful of counts. This chain joins TRBV19 and TRBJ2-1, with 7 bases fitting TRBD2. Per the germline V gene, CDR1 is LNHDA and CDR2 is SQIVND (reference sequence). Trimming took 8 bases from V and 6 from J; bases not matched to a gene: 10. This CDR3 comprises 14 residues. CDR3 sequence (DNA): TGTGCCAGTGGACGAGCGGGAACTAGCAATGAGCAGTTCTTC. Translating it yields CASGRAGTSNEQFF.

In this sample, this clone turned up a few times. This chain connects TRBV10-3 to TRBJ2-7, with TRBD2 matching 11 bases. CDR1 and CDR2 (germline): ENHRY, SYGVKD. The CDR3 length is 18 residues. Trimming removed 3 bases from V and 1 base from J; junction bases left unmatched: 11. CDR3 loop: CAISDERLAGGPSYEQYF. CDR3 bases: TGTGCCATCAGTGACGAACGATTAGCGGGAGGGCCTTCCTACGAGCAGTACTTC.

The rearrangement uses TRBV12-3 or TRBV12-4 and TRBJ1-1; 7 bases line up with TRBD1. With V trimmed by 7 bases and J by 8 bases, 7 bases remained unmatched. The CDR3 spans 12 residues. CDR3 protein: CASTLTGYEAFF. The CDR3 region has the DNA TGTGCCAGCACCCTGACAGGGTACGAAGCTTTCTTT.

This sequence joins TRBV5-6 and TRBJ1-5, with 7 bases that match TRBD1. Germline V lookup: CDR1 SGHDT, CDR2 YYEEEE. With V trimmed by 4 bases and J by 6 bases, 4 bases remained unmatched. CDR3 length: 13 residues. Written as DNA, the CDR3 is TGTGCCAGCAGCATAAGGGGGCCTCAGCCCCAGCATTTT. This translates into CASSIRGPQPQHF. The entire variable domain, with the rest obtained from reference TRBV5-6 and TRBJ1-5, is as follows: DAGVTQSPTHLIKTRGQQVTLRCSPKSGHDTVSWYQQALGQGPQFIFQYYEEEERQRGNFPDRFSGHQFPNYSSELNVNALLLGDSALYLCASSIRGPQPQHFGDGTRLSIL.

This chain uses TRBV30 with TRBJ2-3; D is uncertain. From germline, CDR1 is GTSNPN and CDR2 SVGIG (reference sequence). The CDR3 has 12 residues. V was clipped by 2 bases and J by 4 bases, with 7 bases between them. The CDR3: CAWSTPSDTQYF. DNA for the CDR3: TGTGCCTGGAGTACACCTTCAGATACGCAGTATTTT.

The CDR3 spells CASSFFSGFSYNEQFF. The CDR3 region has the DNA TGTGCCAGCAGTTTTTTTAGCGGGTTCTCCTACAATGAGCAGTTCTTC. The rearrangement uses TRBV28 and TRBJ2-1; 7 positions match TRBD2. CDR1 and CDR2 from the germline V gene are MDHEN and SYDVKM. This CDR3 is 16 amino acids long. The ends lost 3 bases at V and 0 bases at J; junction bases unmatched: 5. Combining the CDR3 with reference TRBV28 and TRBJ2-1 gives the whole variable domain DVKVTQSSRYLVKRTGEKVFLECVQDMDHENMFWYRQDPGLGLRLIYFSYDVKMKEKGDIPEGYSVSREKKERFSLILESASTNQTSMYLCASSFFSGFSYNEQFFGPGTRLTVL.

CDR3 in amino acids: CASRFRSGTEAFF. The CDR3 nucleotides read TGTGCCAGCAGGTTCCGTTCGGGTACTGAAGCTTTCTTT. This chain links TRBV7-9 with TRBJ1-1; D is ambiguous. Between the trimmed V and J ends, which lost 6 bases and 5 bases, there was a span of 13 bases. This CDR3 has 13 amino acids. CDR1 is SEHNR, CDR2 FQNEAQ, per germline (reference sequence).

The chain recombines TRBV18 with TRBJ2-5; D might be TRBD2 (6 bases). Trimming left V 4 bases short and J 5 bases short, with 14 bases between. CDR3 length: 14 residues. Germline loops: CDR1 KGHSH, CDR2 LQKENI. Here the CDR3 DNA reads TGTGCCAGCTCACGGGAGGTGGGCTACGAGACCCAGTACTTC. Protein product: CASSREVGYETQYF.

This clone was seen only once. CDR3 DNA: TGTGCCAGCAGAAGGACAGTAGCGGGGGCCTACAATGAGCAGTTCTTC. This translates into CASRRTVAGAYNEQFF. The chain uses TRBV28 and TRBJ2-1; 9 nucleotides match TRBD2. Germline lookup yields CDR1 MDHEN and CDR2 SYDVKM. The V gene end was trimmed by 6 bases and the J gene end by 2 bases; junction bases not matched to a gene: 8. CDR3 length: 16 amino acids.

This clone was recorded only once. The chain links TRBV9 to TRBJ2-1, with D unresolved. CDR3 size: 16 residues. V gave up 2 bases and J gave up 0 bases, with 12 bases separating them. Looked up from germline, CDR1 is SGDLS and CDR2 is YYNGEE. CDR3 amino acids: CASSVTPMSSYNEQFF. The CDR3 DNA reads as TGTGCCAGCAGCGTGACTCCGATGAGCTCCTACAATGAGCAGTTCTTC.